The entry that follows covers one TCR beta chain sequence. Its antigen is still unknown. The data belong to a study of identical twins. Study-level findings and limits: Insertions ran lower in abundant cord blood beta clonotypes, though not in memory repertoires. Less excess twin sharing appeared in beta out-of-frame sequences.

Template switching added a universal primer site, and cDNA bore unique molecular identifiers. TCRdb processed the 5' RACE reads anew with MiXCR; each CDR3 protein has one entry. The table lists around 450,000 distinct CDR3 sequences, 12% to 15% of them singletons. The CDR3 spans 16 residues. With V trimmed by 4 bases and J by 14 bases, 14 bases remained unmatched. The germline gives CDR1 DFQATT, CDR2 SNEGSKA (reference sequence). The sample was also reused in another study, on yellow fever vaccine responses in identical twins.

Sequencing was done on a sample of CD4+ T cells sorted from blood. The rearrangement uses TRBV20-1 and TRBJ2-1, with 16 bases aligning to TRBD2. The source is a woman aged 18-30 years in good health. Written as DNA, the CDR3 is TGCAGTGCTAAAATCGGGACTAGCGGGAGGGCAAACATCGAGTTCTTC. Amino acids: CSAKIGTSGRANIEFF.